This TCR beta chain was sequenced during a study of T cell clones after liver transplantation. Regarding the study as a whole: Small, mixed patient groups and varying post-transplant times limit these conclusions.

Clones were read by immunoSEQ multiplex PCR, and TCRdb kept only the in-frame ones, dropping some. The data hold more than 95,000 clones, with 82% observed a single time. As for this clone: Its antigen is not known.

Trimming took off 3 bases at V and 5 bases at J, with 14 bases between the two ends. CDR3 length: 15 amino acids. Per germline, CDR1 MGHDK and CDR2 SYGVNS. The sequence came from a human donor who received a liver transplant. The gene calls are TRBV25-1 and TRBJ2-4; D not certain. The sample consisted of CD4+ T cells from blood, taken before liver transplant. DNA of the CDR3: TGTGCCAGCAGTGACGGGCGTCTCGATGAAAACATTCAGTACTTC. This gives the protein CASSDGRLDENIQYF.